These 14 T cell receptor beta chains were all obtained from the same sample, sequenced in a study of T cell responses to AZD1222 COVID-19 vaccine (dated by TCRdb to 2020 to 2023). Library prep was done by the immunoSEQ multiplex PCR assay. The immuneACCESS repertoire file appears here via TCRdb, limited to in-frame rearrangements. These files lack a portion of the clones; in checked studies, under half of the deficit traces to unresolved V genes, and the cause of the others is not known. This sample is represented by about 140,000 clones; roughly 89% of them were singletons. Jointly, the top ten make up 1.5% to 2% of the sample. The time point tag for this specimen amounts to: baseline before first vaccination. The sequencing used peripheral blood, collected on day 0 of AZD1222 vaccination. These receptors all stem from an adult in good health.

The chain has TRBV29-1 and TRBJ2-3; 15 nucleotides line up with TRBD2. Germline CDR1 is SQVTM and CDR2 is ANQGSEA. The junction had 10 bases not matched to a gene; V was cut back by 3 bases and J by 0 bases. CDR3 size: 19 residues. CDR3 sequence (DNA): TGCAGCGTTGAGGGACTAGCGGGAGGCATCCTATCTAGCACAGATACGCAGTATTTT. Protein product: CSVEGLAGGILSSTDTQYF.

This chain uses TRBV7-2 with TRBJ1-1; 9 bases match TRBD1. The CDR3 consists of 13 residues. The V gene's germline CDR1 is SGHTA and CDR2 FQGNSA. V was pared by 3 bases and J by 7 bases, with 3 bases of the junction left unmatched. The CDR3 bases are TGTGCCAGCAGCTTTGACAGGGGGAATGAAGCTTTCTTT. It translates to CASSFDRGNEAFF.

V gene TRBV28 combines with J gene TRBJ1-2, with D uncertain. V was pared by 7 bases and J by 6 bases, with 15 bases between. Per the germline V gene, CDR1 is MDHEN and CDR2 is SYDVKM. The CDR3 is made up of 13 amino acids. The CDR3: CASILTPRDGYTF. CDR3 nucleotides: TGTGCCAGCATTCTTACACCTCGGGATGGCTACACCTTC.

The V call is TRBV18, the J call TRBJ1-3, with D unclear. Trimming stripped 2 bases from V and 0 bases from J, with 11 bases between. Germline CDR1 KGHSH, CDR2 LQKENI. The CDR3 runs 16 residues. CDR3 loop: CASSPFGQASGNTIYF. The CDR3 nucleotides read TGTGCCAGCTCACCATTCGGCCAGGCCTCTGGAAACACCATATATTTT.

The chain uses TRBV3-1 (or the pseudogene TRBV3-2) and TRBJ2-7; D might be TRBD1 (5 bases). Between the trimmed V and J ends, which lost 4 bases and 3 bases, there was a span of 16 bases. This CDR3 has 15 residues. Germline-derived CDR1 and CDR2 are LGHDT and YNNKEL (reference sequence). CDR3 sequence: CASSPSDRLDYEQYF. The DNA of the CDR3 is TGTGCCAGCAGCCCCTCTGACAGACTCGACTACGAGCAGTACTTC.

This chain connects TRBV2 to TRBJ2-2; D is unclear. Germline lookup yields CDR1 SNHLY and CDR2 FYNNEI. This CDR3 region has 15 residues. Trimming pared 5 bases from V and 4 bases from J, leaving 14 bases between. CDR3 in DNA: TGTGCCAGCAGTCTGACACCGGACGGCACCGGGGAGCTGTTTTTT. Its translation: CASSLTPDGTGELFF.

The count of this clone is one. The CDR3 loop reads CSERHFSYEQYF. The CDR3 bases are TGCAGCGAGCGACATTTCTCCTACGAGCAGTACTTC. This chain links TRBV29-1 with TRBJ2-7; D unresolved. The CDR3 covers 12 residues. V gave up 7 bases and J gave up 0 bases, with 10 bases separating them. CDR1 is SQVTM and CDR2 is ANQGSEA in the germline V gene.

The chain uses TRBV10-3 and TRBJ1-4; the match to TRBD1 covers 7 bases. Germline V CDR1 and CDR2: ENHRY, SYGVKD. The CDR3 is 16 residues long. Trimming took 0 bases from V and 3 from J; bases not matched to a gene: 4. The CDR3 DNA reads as TGTGCCATCAGTGAGTCGAAGGGACAGTCTAATGAAAAACTGTTTTTT. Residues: CAISESKGQSNEKLFF.

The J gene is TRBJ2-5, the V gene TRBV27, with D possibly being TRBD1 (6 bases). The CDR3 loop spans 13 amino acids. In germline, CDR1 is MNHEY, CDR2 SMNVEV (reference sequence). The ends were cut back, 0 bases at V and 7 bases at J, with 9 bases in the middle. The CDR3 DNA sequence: TGTGCCAGCAGTTTATCGGGGGCTCGGACCCAGTACTTC. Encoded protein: CASSLSGARTQYF.

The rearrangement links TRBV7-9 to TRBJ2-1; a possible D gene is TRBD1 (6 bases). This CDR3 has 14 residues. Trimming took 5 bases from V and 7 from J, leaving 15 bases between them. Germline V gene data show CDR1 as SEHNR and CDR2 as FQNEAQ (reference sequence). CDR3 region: CASSTGSGVNEQFF. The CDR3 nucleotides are TGTGCCAGCAGCACAGGATCAGGGGTGAATGAGCAGTTCTTC.

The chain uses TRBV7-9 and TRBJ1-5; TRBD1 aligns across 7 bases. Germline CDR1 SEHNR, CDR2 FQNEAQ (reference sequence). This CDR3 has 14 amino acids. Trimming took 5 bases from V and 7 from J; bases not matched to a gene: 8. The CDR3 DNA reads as TGTGCCAGCAGCAAAACGGGACAGACCCAGCCCCAGCATTTT. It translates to CASSKTGQTQPQHF.

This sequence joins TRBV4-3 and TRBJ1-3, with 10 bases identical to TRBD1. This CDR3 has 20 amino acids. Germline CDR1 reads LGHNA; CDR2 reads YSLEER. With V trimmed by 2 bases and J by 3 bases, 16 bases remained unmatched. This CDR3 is CASSQNLGDRGSFGGNTIYF. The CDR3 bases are TGCGCCAGCAGCCAAAACTTGGGGGACAGGGGTAGCTTCGGTGGAAACACCATATATTTT.

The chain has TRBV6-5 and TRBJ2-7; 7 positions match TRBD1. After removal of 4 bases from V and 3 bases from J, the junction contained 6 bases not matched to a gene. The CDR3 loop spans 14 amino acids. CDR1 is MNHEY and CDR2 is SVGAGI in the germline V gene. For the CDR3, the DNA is TGTGCCAGCAGTTTTCACGGACAGGTCTACGAGCAGTACTTC. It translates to CASSFHGQVYEQYF.

Here the CDR3 reads CASSRGTSGRVGEQYF. The CDR3 DNA reads as TGTGCCAGCAGCCGGGGGACTAGCGGGAGGGTTGGGGAGCAGTACTTC. This chain uses TRBV3-1 (or the pseudogene TRBV3-2) with TRBJ2-7; 16 positions agree with TRBD2. Losses at the gene ends were 4 bases for V and 7 bases for J; bases not matched to a gene: 7. The length of the CDR3 is 16 residues. Germline lookup yields CDR1 LGHDT and CDR2 YNNKEL (reference sequence).